Here is one T cell receptor beta chain with its context. Its antigen is undetermined. The sample comes from a study of cytomegalovirus exposure and HLA in healthy donors. Regarding the study as a whole: Several of the most significant clusters appeared linked to common viral pathogens, based on a later analysis. TCR beta chain V- and J-gene trimming was linked, in a later analysis, to a missense variant in DCLRE1C. Overall, about 160 TCR beta chains were annotated as cytomegalovirus-associated.

This CDR3 comprises 13 residues. Germline loops: CDR1 SEHNR, CDR2 FQNEAQ (reference sequence). With 7 bases removed from V and 5 bases from J, the gap between germline ends came to 15 bases. 13 Jbeta primers and 60 Vbeta primers were used for the PCR. Generated by immunoSEQ multiplex PCR, the TCRdb table keeps only in-frame clones and is missing some. In the table there are around 120,000 clones, roughly three fifths of which are singletons. Input material: PBMCs. The clonotype originates from a man in his forties in good health and CMV-seropositive. The gene calls are TRBV7-9 and TRBJ2-7; tentative D call: TRBD1 (7 bases). CDR3 bases: TGTGCCAGCACCAGGGGGGCTGCAGACGAGCAGTACTTC. Encoded protein: CASTRGAADEQYF.